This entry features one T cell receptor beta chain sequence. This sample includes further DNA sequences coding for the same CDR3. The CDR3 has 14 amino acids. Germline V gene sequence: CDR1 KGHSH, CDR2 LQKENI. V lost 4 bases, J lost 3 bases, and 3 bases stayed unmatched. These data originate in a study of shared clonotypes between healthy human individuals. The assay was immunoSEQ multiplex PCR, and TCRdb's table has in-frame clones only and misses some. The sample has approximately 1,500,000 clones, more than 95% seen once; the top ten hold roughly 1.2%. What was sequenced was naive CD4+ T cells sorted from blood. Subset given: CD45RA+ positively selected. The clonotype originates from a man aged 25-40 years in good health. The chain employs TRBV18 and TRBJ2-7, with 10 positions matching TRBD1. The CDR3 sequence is CASSHRDRGYEQYF. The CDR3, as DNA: TGTGCCAGCTCACACCGGGACAGGGGCTACGAGCAGTACTTC. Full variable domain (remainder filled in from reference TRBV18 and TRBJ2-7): NAGVMQNPRHLVRRRGQEARLRCSPMKGHSHVYWYRQLPEEGLKFMVYLQKENIIDESGMPKERFSAEFPKEGPSILRIQQVVRGDSAAYFCASSHRDRGYEQYFGPGTRLTVT.